Listed below are T cell receptor beta chains from one sample, sequenced in a study of control samples from healthy donors and cancer patients. Data came from immunoSEQ multiplex PCR; TCRdb stores just in-frame clones and leaves some out. The data show around 130,000 clones, around 92% seen once. The sample was blood. The receptors derive from a man aged 50-60 years in good health. CDR3s include the opening cysteine and the closing phenylalanine or tryptophan. A D gene is named only where the DNA matches it firmly. Not all rows give a size; the values are once, few, many and, for expanded clones, a class.

TRBJ1-1	TRBD1	TRBV4-2	13	-	TGTGCCAGCAGCCGGGACAGGGACACTGAAGCTTTCTTT	CASSRDRDTEAFF
TRBJ1-6	TRBD1	TRBV6-5	15	-	TGTGCCAGCAGAAGGGACAGGGTCTATAATTCACCCCTCCACTTT	CASRRDRVYNSPLHF
TRBJ1-3	-	TRBV30	14	-	TGTGCCTGGAAGAGGGTCTACTCTGGAAACACCATATATTTT	CAWKRVYSGNTIYF
TRBJ2-1	-	TRBV19	14	-	TGTGCCAGTAGCGTGGACTCACCCTACAATGAGCAGTTCTTC	CASSVDSPYNEQFF
TRBJ1-5	-	TRBV19	18	-	TGTGCCAGTAGTATTGGAACTTATCGGTTGTATAGCAATCAGCCCCAGCATTTT	CASSIGTYRLYSNQPQHF
TRBJ2-1	TRBD2	TRBV5-4	14	-	TGTGCCAGCAGCTTCGGCGGGGGGGTGGATGAGCAGTTCTTC	CASSFGGGVDEQFF
TRBJ1-1	-	TRBV19	14	few	TGTGCCAGTAGTATTCAGGGACGGAACACTGAAGCTTTCTTT	CASSIQGRNTEAFF
TRBJ2-5	-	TRBV9	14	-	TGTGCCAGCAGCGTACCTGGGGCAGAAGAGACCCAGTACTTC	CASSVPGAEETQYF
TRBJ2-2	-	TRBV14	13	-	TGTGCCAGCAGCCCCCGGGGGACCGGGGAGCTGTTTTTT	CASSPRGTGELFF
TRBJ2-2	TRBD2	TRBV4-2	14	-	TGTGCCAGCAATACGGGGGGGCTCACCGGGGAGCTGTTTTTT	CASNTGGLTGELFF
TRBJ1-1	-	TRBV27	12	-	TGTGCCAGCTATCGGGGGGGGACTGAAGCTTTCTTT	CASYRGGTEAFF
TRBJ2-7	-	TRBV19	13	-	TGTGCCAGTAGTACCCGTATCTCCTACGAGCAGTACTTC	CASSTRISYEQYF
TRBJ2-5	TRBD1	TRBV5-1	16	-	TGCGCCAGCAGCTTAGGGACAGGGGGCGCGGGGGAGACCCAGTACTTC	CASSLGTGGAGETQYF
TRBJ2-5	-	TRBV11-2	16	-	TGTGCCAGCAGCTTACCAGGAGCCCGGGGTGGGGAGACCCAGTACTTC	CASSLPGARGGETQYF
TRBJ2-3	-	TRBV11-2	14	once	TGTGCCAGCAGCTTAGAGTCAGGGATAGATACGCAGTATTTT	CASSLESGIDTQYF